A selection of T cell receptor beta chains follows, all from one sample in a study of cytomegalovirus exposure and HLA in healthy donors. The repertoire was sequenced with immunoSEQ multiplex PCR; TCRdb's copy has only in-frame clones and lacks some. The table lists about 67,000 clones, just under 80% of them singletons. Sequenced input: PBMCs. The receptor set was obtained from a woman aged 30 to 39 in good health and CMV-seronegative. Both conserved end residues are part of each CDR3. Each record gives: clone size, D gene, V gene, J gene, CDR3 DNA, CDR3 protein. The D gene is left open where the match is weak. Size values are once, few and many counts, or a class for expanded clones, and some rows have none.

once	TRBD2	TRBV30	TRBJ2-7	TGTGCCTGGAGCGGGAGGCTAGTGGGCGGGCACGAGCAGTACTTC	CAWSGRLVGGHEQYF
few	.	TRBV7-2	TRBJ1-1	TGTGCCAGCAGCTTAAACAGGGTTTCGGACACTGAAGCTTTCTTT	CASSLNRVSDTEAFF
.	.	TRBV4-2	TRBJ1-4	TGTGCCAGCAGCCCCGACAGAACAACTAATGAAAAACTGTTTTTT	CASSPDRTTNEKLFF
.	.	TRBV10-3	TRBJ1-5	TGTGCCATCAGTGAGACCGGTGGAAGGGGGCCCCAGCATTTT	CAISETGGRGPQHF
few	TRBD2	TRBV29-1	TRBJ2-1	TGCAGCGCCGGGGAGACTAGCGGCTACAATGAGCAGTTCTTC	CSAGETSGYNEQFF
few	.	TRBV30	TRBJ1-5	TGTGCCTGGAGTGGAACAAGCAATCAGCCCCAGCATTTT	CAWSGTSNQPQHF
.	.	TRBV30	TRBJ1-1	TGTGCCTGGAGTGTAAAGCAGGTGAACACTGAAGCTTTCTTT	CAWSVKQVNTEAFF
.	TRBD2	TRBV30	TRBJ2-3	TGTGCCTGGAGTGGGGGCGGGAGTATAGATACGCAGTATTTT	CAWSGGGSIDTQYF
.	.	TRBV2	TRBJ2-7	TGTGCCTGCCTGGCTAGACCCTCCGAGCAGTACTTC	CACLARPSEQYF
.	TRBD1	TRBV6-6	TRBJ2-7	TGTGCCAGCACCGACGGACAGGGTTCCTACGAGCAGTACTTC	CASTDGQGSYEQYF
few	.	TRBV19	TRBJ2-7	TGTGCCAGTAGTATCAATGACAGGTCCGAGCAGTACTTC	CASSINDRSEQYF
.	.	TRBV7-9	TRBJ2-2	TGTGCCAGCAGCCCCACTAGAATCCCCACCGGGGAGCTGTTTTTT	CASSPTRIPTGELFF
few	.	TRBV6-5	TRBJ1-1	TGTGCCAGCCGTCAGGGGTGGATGAACACTGAAGCTTTCTTT	CASRQGWMNTEAFF
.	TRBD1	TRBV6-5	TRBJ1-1	TGTGCCAGCAGCCGGGACAGGGGGCTGTTTGAAGCTTTCTTT	CASSRDRGLFEAFF
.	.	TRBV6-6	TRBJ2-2	TGTGCCAGCAGCCCCCCGACAGGCCTGACCGGGGAGCTGTTTTTT	CASSPPTGLTGELFF
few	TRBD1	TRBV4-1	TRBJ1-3	TGCGCCAGCAGCCGCCCGACAGGGGCTGGAAACACCATATATTTT	CASSRPTGAGNTIYF
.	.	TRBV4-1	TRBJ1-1	TGCGCCAGCAGCCAAGTAGTAACAGGCTGGGAAAGTGAAGCTTTCTTT	CASSQVVTGWESEAFF
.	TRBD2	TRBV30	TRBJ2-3	TGTGCCTGGAGTGTAGGAGTGTCATCGAGCGGGGGAGGCACAGATACGCAGTATTTT	CAWSVGVSSSGGGTDTQYF
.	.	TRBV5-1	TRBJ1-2	TGCGCCAGCAGGCCACAGGTCGCGGGGGATGGCTACACCTTC	CASRPQVAGDGYTF
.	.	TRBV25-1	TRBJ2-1	TGTGCCAGCAGTGAATGGGGCTCGAATGAGCAGTTCTTC	CASSEWGSNEQFF
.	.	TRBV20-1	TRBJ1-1	TGCAGTGCCAGGGGGAACACTGAAGCTTTCTTT	CSARGNTEAFF
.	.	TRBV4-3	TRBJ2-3	TGCGCCAGCAGCCAACTCCAGGACGGGGCAGATACGCAGTATTTT	CASSQLQDGADTQYF
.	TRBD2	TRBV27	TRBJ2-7	TGTGCCAGCAGGTCTAGCGGGAGGACGTACGAGCAGTACTTC	CASRSSGRTYEQYF
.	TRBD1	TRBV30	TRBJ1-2	TGTGCCGTTCAGGGGACAGCTACCAGGGGGAACTATGGCTACACCTTC	CAVQGTATRGNYGYTF
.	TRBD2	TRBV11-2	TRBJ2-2	TGTGCCAGCAGCTTAGGGCGCGGGAGCCCTAACACCGGGGAGCTGTTTTTT	CASSLGRGSPNTGELFF
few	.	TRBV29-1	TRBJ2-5	TGCAGCGTTGGAAAGTTGGACACAACCATACAAGAGACCCAGTACTTC	CSVGKLDTTIQETQYF
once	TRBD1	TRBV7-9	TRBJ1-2	TGTGCCAGCATCCAAGGACAGGGGATATATGGCTACACCTTC	CASIQGQGIYGYTF
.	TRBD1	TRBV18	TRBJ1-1	TGTGCCAGCTCACCGGGACAGGGGGCGAAGACTGAAGCTTTCTTT	CASSPGQGAKTEAFF
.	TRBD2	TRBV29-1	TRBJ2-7	TGCAGCGTTGTGGGGCGGGAGCTCCCCTACGAGCAGTACTTC	CSVVGRELPYEQYF
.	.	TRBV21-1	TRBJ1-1	TGTGCCAGCACCCTAAGGGGGAACACTGAAGCTTTCTTT	CASTLRGNTEAFF
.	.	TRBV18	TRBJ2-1	TGTGCCAGCTCAGGGACTGGGCCGTACAATGAGCAGTTCTTC	CASSGTGPYNEQFF
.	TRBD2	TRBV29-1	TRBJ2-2	TGCAGCGTCCCACGAGCCGGACTAGCGGGAGGGCCCGGCACGGCGGCCGGGGAGCTGTTTTTT	CSVPRAGLAGGPGTAAGELFF
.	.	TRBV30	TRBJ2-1	TGTGCCTGGAAAGTGCGCGGGATCAGCTCCTACAATGAGCAGTTCTTC	CAWKVRGISSYNEQFF
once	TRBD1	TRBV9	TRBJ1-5	TGTGCCAGCAGCGCAGGACAGGGGAGTCAGCCCCAGCATTTT	CASSAGQGSQPQHF
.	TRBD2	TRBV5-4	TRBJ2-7	TGTGCCAGCAGCTTGCTTCGACTAGCGGGGGACAGGGGCGAGCAGTACTTC	CASSLLRLAGDRGEQYF
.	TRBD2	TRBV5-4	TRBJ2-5	TGTGCCAGCAGCTTGGCCGTCCTAGCGGGAGGGCCCGGTGGAGAGACCCAGTACTTC	CASSLAVLAGGPGGETQYF
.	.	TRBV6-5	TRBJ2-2	TGTGCCAGCGGAGAAGGGGCCGGGGAGCTGTTTTTT	CASGEGAGELFF
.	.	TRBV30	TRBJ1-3	TGTGCCTGGACCCCAGGGGCGGTGGGAAACACCATATATTTT	CAWTPGAVGNTIYF
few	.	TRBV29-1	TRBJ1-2	TGCAGCGTTTCAGGCCGTGTTGGTGGCTACACCTTC	CSVSGRVGGYTF
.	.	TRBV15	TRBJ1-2	TGTGCCACCAGCAGAGATGGCGGGAACTATGGCTACACCTTC	CATSRDGGNYGYTF
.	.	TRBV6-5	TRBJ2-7	TGTGCCAGCAGTTATGACAGCTCCTACGAGCAGTACTTC	CASSYDSSYEQYF
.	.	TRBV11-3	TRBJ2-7	TGTGCCAGCAGCTTAGATCCCCGACGGGGAGAGCAGTACTTC	CASSLDPRRGEQYF
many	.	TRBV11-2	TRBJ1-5	TGTGCCAGCAGCTTGGACAGAGATCAGCCCCAGCATTTT	CASSLDRDQPQHF
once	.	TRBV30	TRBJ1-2	TGTGCCCAGTCCGAGACAGCTAACTATGGCTACACCTTC	CAQSETANYGYTF
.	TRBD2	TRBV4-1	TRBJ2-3	TGCGCCAGCCTCAATGCGGGGGTTCACACAGATACGCAGTATTTT	CASLNAGVHTDTQYF
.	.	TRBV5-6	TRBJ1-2	TGTGCCAGCAGCCCCTCCGGGGGGGGCCTAGGCTACACCTTC	CASSPSGGGLGYTF
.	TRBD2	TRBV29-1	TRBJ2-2	TGCAGCGTTGTGGTGAGCGGGAGGGTCACCGGGGAGCTGTTTTTT	CSVVVSGRVTGELFF
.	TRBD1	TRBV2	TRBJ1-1	TGTGCCAGCAGTGTGGTGAACAGGGGCACTGAAGCTTTCTTT	CASSVVNRGTEAFF
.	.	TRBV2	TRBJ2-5	TGTGCCAGCAGAACAATAAGGGACACTGAAGAGACCCAGTACTTC	CASRTIRDTEETQYF
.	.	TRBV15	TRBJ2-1	TGTGCCACCAGCAGAGCCGGGAGCTCCTACAATGAGCAGTTCTTC	CATSRAGSSYNEQFF